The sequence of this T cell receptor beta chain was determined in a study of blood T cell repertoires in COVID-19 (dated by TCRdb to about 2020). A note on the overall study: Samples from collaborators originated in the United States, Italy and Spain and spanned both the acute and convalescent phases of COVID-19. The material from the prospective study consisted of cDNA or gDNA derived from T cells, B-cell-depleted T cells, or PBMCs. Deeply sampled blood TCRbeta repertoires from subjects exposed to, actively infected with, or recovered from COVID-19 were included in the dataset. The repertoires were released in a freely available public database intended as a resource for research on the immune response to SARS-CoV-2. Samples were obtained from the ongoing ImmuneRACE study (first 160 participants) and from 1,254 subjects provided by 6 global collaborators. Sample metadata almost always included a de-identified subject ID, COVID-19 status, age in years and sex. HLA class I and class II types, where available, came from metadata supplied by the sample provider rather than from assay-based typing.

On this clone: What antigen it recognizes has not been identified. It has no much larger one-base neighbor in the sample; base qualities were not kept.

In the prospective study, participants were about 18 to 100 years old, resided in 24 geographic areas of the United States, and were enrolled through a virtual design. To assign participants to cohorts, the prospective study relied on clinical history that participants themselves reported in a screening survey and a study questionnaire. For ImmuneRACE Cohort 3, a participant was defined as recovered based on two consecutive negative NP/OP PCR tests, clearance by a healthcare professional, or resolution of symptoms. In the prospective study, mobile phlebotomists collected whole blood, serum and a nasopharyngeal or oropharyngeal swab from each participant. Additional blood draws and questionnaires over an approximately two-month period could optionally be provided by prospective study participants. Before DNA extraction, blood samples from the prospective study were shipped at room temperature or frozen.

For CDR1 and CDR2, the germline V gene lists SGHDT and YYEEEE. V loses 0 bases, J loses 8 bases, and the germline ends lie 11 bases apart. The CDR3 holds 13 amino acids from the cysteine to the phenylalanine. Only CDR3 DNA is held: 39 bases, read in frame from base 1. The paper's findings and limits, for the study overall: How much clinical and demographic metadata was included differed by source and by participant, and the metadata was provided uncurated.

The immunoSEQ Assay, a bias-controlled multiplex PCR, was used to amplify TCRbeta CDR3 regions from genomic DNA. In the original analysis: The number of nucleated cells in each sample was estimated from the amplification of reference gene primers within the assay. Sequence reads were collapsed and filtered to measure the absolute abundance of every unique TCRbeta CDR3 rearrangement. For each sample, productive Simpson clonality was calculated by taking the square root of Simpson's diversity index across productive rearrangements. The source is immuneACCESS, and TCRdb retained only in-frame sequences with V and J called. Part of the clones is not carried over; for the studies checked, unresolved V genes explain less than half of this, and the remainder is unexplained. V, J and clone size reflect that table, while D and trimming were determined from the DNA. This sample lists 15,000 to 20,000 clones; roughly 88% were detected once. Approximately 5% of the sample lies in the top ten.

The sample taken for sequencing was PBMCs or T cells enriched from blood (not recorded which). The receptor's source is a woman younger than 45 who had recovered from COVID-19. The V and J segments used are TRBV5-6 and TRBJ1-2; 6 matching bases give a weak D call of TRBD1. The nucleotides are TGTGCCAGCAGCTTGGCAGGGGAGGGAGGCTACACCTTC. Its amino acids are CASSLAGEGGYTF. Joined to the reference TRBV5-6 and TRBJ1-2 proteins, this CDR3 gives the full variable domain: DAGVTQSPTHLIKTRGQQVTLRCSPKSGHDTVSWYQQALGQGPQFIFQYYEEEERQRGNFPDRFSGHQFPNYSSELNVNALLLGDSALYLCASSLAGEGGYTFGSGTRLTVV.